The 25 T cell receptor beta chains below come from one sample, sequenced in a study of blood T cell repertoires in COVID-19. Assay used: immunoSEQ multiplex PCR; TCRdb lists only in-frame clones, some missing. Among 75,000 to 85,000 clones, 80% to 90% were seen once, and the ten largest hold 5.8%. The sample consisted of peripheral blood. The receptor set was obtained from a man in his fifties with active COVID-19.

The J gene is TRBJ1-2, the V gene TRBV6-4; D is perhaps TRBD1 (6 bases). CDR1 is MRHNA and CDR2 is SNTAGT in the germline V gene. V was shortened by 6 bases and J by 4 bases, with 15 bases between the two germline ends. The CDR3 sequence is 14 residues long. CDR3 residues: CASSLTGQGYGYTF. The CDR3 DNA is TGTGCCAGCAGCTTGACAGGCCAGGGCTATGGCTACACCTTC.

V and J are TRBV28 and TRBJ2-5, with D possibly matching TRBD1 (7 bases). V lost 4 bases and J 10 bases, leaving 19 bases between the germline ends. The V gene's germline CDR1 is MDHEN and CDR2 SYDVKM. The CDR3 is made up of 14 amino acids. Written as DNA, the CDR3 is TGTGCCAGCAGTTCACCCTGGACAGGCGGGATCCAGTACTTC. It translates to CASSSPWTGGIQYF.

This clone occurred once. The chain uses TRBV3-1 (or the pseudogene TRBV3-2) and TRBJ2-7, with D maybe TRBD1 (6 bases). In germline, CDR1 is LGHDT, CDR2 YNNKEL (reference sequence). This CDR3 is built from 13 residues. Trimming pared 3 bases from V and 4 bases from J, leaving 10 bases between. The CDR3 sequence is CASSHLDSYEQYF. The DNA of the CDR3 is TGTGCCAGCAGCCACCTGGACAGTTACGAGCAGTACTTC.

CDR3 DNA: TGCGCCAGCAGTCGACAGCAGGAACACGGGGAGCTGTTTTTT. It codes for CASSRQQEHGELFF. The chain employs TRBV5-1 and TRBJ2-2, with a weak D call TRBD1 (5 bases). The CDR3 length is 14 residues. In germline, CDR1 is SGHRS, CDR2 YFSETQ. V lost 5 bases to trimming and J lost 7 bases, with 15 bases between them.

The gene calls are TRBV28 and TRBJ1-2; D may be TRBD1 (6 bases). Per germline, CDR1 MDHEN and CDR2 SYDVKM. CDR3 length equals 14 residues. Deletions cut 8 bases from V and 3 bases from J, with 16 bases between. The CDR3 is CASGMTGDYYGYTF. The CDR3 DNA is TGTGCCAGCGGGATGACAGGAGACTACTATGGCTACACCTTC.

This chain connects TRBV19 to TRBJ2-7; D is unclear. V was pared by 5 bases and J by 3 bases, with 11 bases between. CDR1 LNHDA and CDR2 SQIVND come from the germline V gene (reference sequence). The CDR3 is 13 residues long. The CDR3 is CASSHGPGYEQYF. The DNA for the CDR3 is TGTGCCAGTAGTCATGGGCCAGGCTACGAGCAGTACTTC.

This chain links TRBV9 with TRBJ2-7, with 8 bases identical to TRBD2. Germline V gene lookup returns CDR1 SGDLS and CDR2 YYNGEE. This CDR3 spans 14 amino acids. With 4 bases clipped from V and 3 bases from J, the junction kept 6 bases outside the gene matches. CDR3: CASSFSGSNYEQYF. CDR3 DNA sequence: TGTGCCAGCAGCTTCAGCGGGAGTAACTACGAGCAGTACTTC.

The table lists this clone with a count of one. The V and J genes are TRBV5-1 and TRBJ1-6; D not resolved. V was clipped by 0 bases and J by 7 bases, with 17 bases between them. CDR3 length: 17 residues. Germline CDR1 is SGHRS and CDR2 is YFSETQ. The CDR3 nucleotides are TGCGCCAGCAGCTTGGCCGTGGTGGCAGGAGGGAATTCACCCCTCCACTTT. Its protein is CASSLAVVAGGNSPLHF.

This clone was observed once. V and J are TRBV11-1 and TRBJ2-5; 8 bases are shared with TRBD1. CDR3 size: 15 residues. V trimming: 3 bases; J trimming: 5 bases; junction bases outside the gene matches: 8. Per germline, CDR1 SGHAT and CDR2 FQDESV (reference sequence). CDR3 sequence reads: CASSFQGAGRETQYF. CDR3 in DNA: TGTGCCAGCAGCTTCCAGGGGGCGGGCAGGGAGACCCAGTACTTC.

This clone was observed a handful of times. The CDR3 sequence is CASSLASGSLETQYF. CDR3 bases: TGTGCCAGCAGCTTAGCTAGCGGGAGTTTGGAGACCCAGTACTTC. This chain connects TRBV7-3 to TRBJ2-5; 10 nucleotides match TRBD2. V lost 2 bases to trimming and J lost 5 bases; unmatched junction nucleotides: 5. This CDR3 has 15 residues. The germline V gene encodes CDR1 SGHTA and CDR2 FQGTGA.

This chain uses TRBV23-1 with TRBJ1-6, with D uncertain. TRBV23-1 is marked as an open reading frame, function uncertain. This CDR3 has 15 residues. Trimming left V 2 bases short and J 8 bases short, with 13 bases between. The CDR3 spells CASSQLSFPYSPLHF. The CDR3 DNA reads TGCGCCAGCAGTCAACTCTCTTTCCCCTATTCACCCCTCCACTTT.

This clone was observed once. Here the CDR3 reads CASSPRTSSIGSHTQYF. The CDR3 DNA reads TGTGCCAGCAGTCCCCGGACTAGCTCGATCGGATCACATACGCAGTATTTT. The rearrangement links TRBV28 to TRBJ2-3; 8 positions match TRBD2. The CDR3 spans 17 residues. Germline values: CDR1 MDHEN, CDR2 SYDVKM. J lost 7 bases, V lost 5 bases, and 17 bases had no gene match.

This chain links TRBV7-9 with TRBJ2-1; 9 bases agree with TRBD2. The germline V gene encodes CDR1 SEHNR and CDR2 FQNEAQ (reference sequence). This CDR3 region has 16 residues. With 1 base clipped from V and 8 bases from J, the junction kept 9 bases outside the gene matches. The DNA of the CDR3 is TGTGCCAGCAGCTTAGGGCTAGCGGGGATCGCCCATGAGCAGTTCTTC. It is translated as CASSLGLAGIAHEQFF. Full variable domain (rest looked up from reference TRBV7-9 and TRBJ2-1): DTGVSQNPRHKITKRGQNVTFRCDPISEHNRLYWYRQTLGQGPEFLTYFQNEAQLEKSRLLSDRFSAERPKGSFSTLEIQRTEQGDSAMYLCASSLGLAGIAHEQFFGPGTRLTVL.

V gene TRBV19 combines with J gene TRBJ1-5; D might be TRBD1 (5 bases). The germline V gene has CDR1 LNHDA and CDR2 SQIVND (reference sequence). Between the trimmed V and J ends, which lost 7 bases and 7 bases, there was a span of 23 bases. The CDR3 loop spans 16 amino acids. As DNA, the CDR3 is TGTGCCAGTACTAAGGGTCCAGGGCACCTGGAGCAGCCCCAGCATTTT. Translation gives CASTKGPGHLEQPQHF.

The V gene is TRBV6-2 or TRBV6-3, the J gene TRBJ2-5; D perhaps matches TRBD2 (6 bases). In germline, CDR1 is MNHEY, CDR2 SVGEGT. V lost 5 bases and J 1 base, leaving 11 bases between the germline ends. There are 14 residues in the CDR3. The CDR3 is CASSPRTTQETQYF. The CDR3, as DNA: TGTGCCAGCAGTCCCCGGACTACCCAAGAGACCCAGTACTTC.

The chain couples TRBV5-5 to TRBJ2-1; TRBD2 aligns across 9 bases. In germline, CDR1 is SGHKS, CDR2 YYEKEE (reference sequence). V shed 1 base, J shed 5 bases, and the junction held 10 bases outside the gene matches. The CDR3 has 17 amino acids. In DNA form, the CDR3 reads TGTGCCAGCAGCTTGCCCCGGCTAGCGGGGTCCGACAATGAGCAGTTCTTC. Translating it yields CASSLPRLAGSDNEQFF.

This clone was observed once. A read error may produce the germline difference seen at one junction end. This chain's CDR3 is CASMSPGHF. The CDR3 DNA reads TGTGCCAGCATGTCTCCAGGGCACTTC. The chain is built from TRBV9 and TRBJ2-4, with D possibly TRBD1 on 5 matching bases. Germline V gives CDR1 SGDLS, CDR2 YYNGEE. The length of the CDR3 is 9 residues.

Judged by abundance, this clone is medium-sized. The chain is built from TRBV5-1 and TRBJ2-7; weak D call: TRBD1 (6 bases). The CDR3 is 15 amino acids. The V end was cut by 7 bases, the J end by 5 bases, with 22 bases between. Germline lookup yields CDR1 SGHRS and CDR2 YFSETQ. CDR3: CASRLRGDGMHEQYF. The CDR3 region has the DNA TGCGCCAGCCGCCTCAGGGGCGACGGTATGCACGAGCAGTACTTC.

Only a few counts were recorded for this clone. CDR3 nucleotides: TGTGCCATCAGTGAAAAGGGACAGGGGTACGAGCAGTACTTC. Protein product: CAISEKGQGYEQYF. This chain links TRBV10-3 with TRBJ2-7, with 10 positions matching TRBD1. The CDR3 contains 14 residues. Trimming took 3 bases from V and 4 from J; bases not matched to a gene: 3. Germline CDR1 reads ENHRY; CDR2 reads SYGVKD.

V is TRBV6-1 and J is TRBJ2-1, with 7 nucleotides matching TRBD1. Germline values: CDR1 MNHNS, CDR2 SASEGT. The CDR3 totals 15 residues. V lost 2 bases to trimming and J lost 4 bases; unmatched junction nucleotides: 5. The CDR3 here is CASSEWGQRYNEQFF. The DNA for the CDR3 is TGTGCCAGCAGTGAATGGGGACAGCGATACAATGAGCAGTTCTTC.

This clone turned up a few times. This rearrangement joins TRBV7-9 to TRBJ2-2; 9 bases map to TRBD2. J lost 6 bases, V lost 5 bases, and 7 bases had no gene match. The CDR3 loop spans 15 amino acids. Germline-derived CDR1 and CDR2 are SEHNR and FQNEAQ (reference sequence). The CDR3 protein is CASSHSGRVAGELFF. The CDR3 nucleotides read TGTGCCAGCAGCCATAGCGGGAGAGTAGCCGGGGAGCTGTTTTTT.

The V and J genes are TRBV5-1 and TRBJ2-3; TRBD2 aligns across 7 bases. The germline V gene encodes CDR1 SGHRS and CDR2 YFSETQ. V lost 0 bases to trimming and J lost 0 bases; unmatched junction nucleotides: 13. This CDR3 contains 19 residues. The chain's CDR3 is CASSLDGGSPFDSTDTQYF. The CDR3, as DNA: TGCGCCAGCAGCTTGGATGGCGGGAGCCCCTTCGATAGCACAGATACGCAGTATTTT.

The J gene is TRBJ2-3, the V gene TRBV5-1, with D possibly being TRBD2 (5 bases). CDR1 and CDR2 from the germline V gene are SGHRS and YFSETQ. The CDR3 loop spans 17 amino acids. V shed 4 bases and J shed 1 base, with 19 bases lying between them. Here the CDR3 reads CASSPSREPRGTDTQYF. The CDR3 DNA reads TGCGCCAGCAGCCCGTCTAGGGAGCCGCGGGGCACAGATACGCAGTATTTT.

The rearrangement joins TRBV6-2 or TRBV6-3 to TRBJ2-7; D remains unclear. This CDR3 has 14 amino acids. V was cut by 5 bases and J by 0 bases, with 11 bases left in between. Germline CDR1 reads MNHEY; CDR2 reads SVGEGT. In nucleotides, the CDR3 is TGTGCCAGCAGTCCGCTAATACTCTCCTACGAGCAGTACTTC. It specifies CASSPLILSYEQYF.

Turning to this clone: This sample also contains other DNA sequences that code for the same CDR3. V usage is TRBV5-1 and J usage is TRBJ2-7; tentative D call: TRBD2 (5 bases). Trimming cost V 0 bases and J 0 bases, with 7 bases left between them. Germline loops: CDR1 SGHRS, CDR2 YFSETQ. This CDR3 is built from 14 residues. CDR3 protein: CASSLGTSSYEQYF. Written as DNA, the CDR3 is TGCGCCAGCAGCTTGGGGACTTCCTCCTACGAGCAGTACTTC.